This TCR beta chain is drawn from a study of circulating and synovial CD4+ cells in juvenile arthritis. Study-wide results and limits: CPL and bulk CD4 samples differed at least tenfold in T cell genomes.

The germline V and J ends were trimmed by 4 bases and 5 bases, with 17 bases remaining between them. CDR3 size: 15 residues. The sample holds a few counts of this clone. Antigen unknown. Clones were sequenced by immunoSEQ multiplex PCR, and TCRdb holds only the in-frame ones, with some missing. The profile shows about 16,000 clones, about 90% of them singletons. This TCR derives from a human donor with juvenile idiopathic arthritis. J is TRBJ1-1 and V is TRBV23-1; TRBD1 might be the D (6 bases). TRBV23-1 has ORF status, its function being uncertain. The specimen was CD4+ T cells from blood. The CDR3 nucleotides are TGCGCCAGCAGTCCCCACAGGGCCCCTGGGACTGAAGCTTTCTTT. Translating gives CASSPHRAPGTEAFF.